The 17 T cell receptor beta chains given below trace back to one sample, sequenced in a study of T-cell memory formation after mild COVID-19. TCRdb fed the 5' RACE reads into MiXCR, producing one record per CDR3 protein. The sample includes some 62,000 distinct CDR3 sequences, about 9.4% of them seen just once. Input material: PBMCs or a T cell subset sorted from them (not recorded which). These receptors all come from a man in his late teens or twenties who had mild COVID-19 (a few samples of this study predate the infection). Cell type and time point are not known.

The chain carries TRBV5-1 and TRBJ2-3; 13 nucleotides match TRBD2. The J segment lost 2 bases and the V segment lost 4 bases, leaving 10 bases of the junction unmatched. Germline CDR1 reads SGHRS; CDR2 reads YFSETQ. This CDR3 region has 18 residues. Here the CDR3 DNA reads TGCGCCAGCAGCGGCACTAGCGGGGGGGTGAGGATCACAGATACGCAGTATTTT. Translating gives CASSGTSGGVRITDTQYF. The whole variable domain, remainder taken from reference TRBV5-1 and TRBJ2-3, is KAGVTQTPRYLIKTRGQQVTLSCSPISGHRSVSWYQQTPGQGLQFLFEYFSETQRNKGNFPGRFSGRQFSNSRSEMNVSTLELGDSALYLCASSGTSGGVRITDTQYFGPGTRLTVL.

This clonotype was observed at least ten times. The chain joins TRBV24-1 to TRBJ2-1; 8 nucleotides agree with TRBD2. Germline trimming cut 5 bases from V and 8 bases from J; bases unmatched to any gene: 10. The CDR3 totals 15 residues. CDR1 is KGHDR and CDR2 is SFDVKD in the germline V gene. The CDR3 sequence is CATSVAGPKGDEQFF. CDR3 in DNA: TGTGCCACCAGTGTAGCGGGACCGAAAGGGGATGAGCAGTTCTTC.

The V and J genes are TRBV6-5 and TRBJ1-4, with 7 bases matching TRBD1. The CDR3 runs 18 residues. V lost 3 bases and J lost 3; bases outside the gene matches: 13. Germline V gene data show CDR1 as MNHEY and CDR2 as SVGAGI. CDR3 nucleotides: TGTGCCAGCAGTTATTCCAAACAGGGGTTGATCGCTAATGAAAAACTGTTTTTT. Protein: CASSYSKQGLIANEKLFF.

J is TRBJ1-3 and V is TRBV7-9; D remains ambiguous. CDR1 SEHNR and CDR2 FQNEAQ come from the germline V gene (reference sequence). CDR3 length: 15 amino acids. The V gene lost 2 bases and the J gene lost 0 bases, with 8 bases spanning the gap. CDR3 DNA sequence: TGTGCCAGCAGCTTACAGGCCGGCTCTGGAAACACCATATATTTT. Encoded protein: CASSLQAGSGNTIYF.

This clonotype was found a few times. The chain couples TRBV6-5 to TRBJ1-1; D gene unclear. The V end was cut by 5 bases, the J end by 0 bases, with 1 base between. This CDR3 comprises 11 residues. Per the germline V gene, CDR1 is MNHEY and CDR2 is SVGAGI. CDR3 amino acids: CASSMNTEAFF. The CDR3 region has the DNA TGTGCCAGCAGTATGAACACTGAAGCTTTCTTT.

This clonotype appeared a few times. V usage is TRBV28 and J usage is TRBJ1-5; TRBD1 aligns across 7 bases. CDR3 length: 16 residues. Germline trimming cut 6 bases from V and 0 bases from J; bases unmatched to any gene: 8. Germline V gene sequence: CDR1 MDHEN, CDR2 SYDVKM. The CDR3: CASSSRQGLSNQPQHF. CDR3 DNA: TGTGCCAGCAGCTCTAGACAGGGCCTTAGCAATCAGCCCCAGCATTTT.

CDR3: CAISGTGGLNTEAFF. CDR3 nucleotide sequence: TGTGCCATCAGTGGAACAGGGGGCTTGAACACTGAAGCTTTCTTT. The genes are TRBV10-3 and TRBJ1-1, with 9 positions matching TRBD1. The junction had 3 bases not matched to a gene; V was cut back by 4 bases and J by 0 bases. CDR3 length equals 15 residues. Germline CDR1 reads ENHRY; CDR2 reads SYGVKD.

This chain uses TRBV7-3 with TRBJ2-2; 9 nucleotides line up with TRBD2. The CDR3 totals 15 residues. Germline V gene data show CDR1 as SGHTA and CDR2 as FQGTGA. With V trimmed by 6 bases and J by 7 bases, 9 bases remained unmatched. The CDR3 bases are TGTGCCAGCAGGAGGCGCGGGGGGGCCGACGGGGAGCTGTTTTTT. It translates to CASRRRGGADGELFF.

V gene TRBV7-8 combines with J gene TRBJ2-1; 8 nucleotides align to TRBD1. Germline-derived CDR1 and CDR2 are SGHVS and FQNEAQ. Unmatched junction bases numbered 9, after V lost 5 bases and J lost 6 bases. CDR3 length equals 15 residues. CDR3: CASSLRGTGGNEQFF. In DNA form, the CDR3 reads TGTGCCAGCAGCCTCCGGGGTACAGGGGGCAATGAGCAGTTCTTC. The whole variable domain, remainder taken from reference TRBV7-8 and TRBJ2-1, is GAGVSQSPRYKVAKRGQDVALRCDPISGHVSLFWYQQALGQGPEFLTYFQNEAQLDKSGLPSDRFFAERPEGSVSTLKIQRTQQEDSAVYLCASSLRGTGGNEQFFGPGTRLTVL.

This clonotype was recorded at least ten times. The chain uses TRBV12-3 or TRBV12-4 and TRBJ1-3, with D possibly being TRBD1 (6 bases). The CDR3 has 16 amino acids. Trimming left V 5 bases short and J 2 bases short, with 16 bases between. CDR3 sequence (DNA): TGTGCCAGCAGTCTACGGACAGATGGGCCTGGAAACACCATATATTTT. Translated, it gives CASSLRTDGPGNTIYF.

The sample holds a few counts of this clonotype. The genes are TRBV7-6 and TRBJ2-5; 10 bases are shared with TRBD1. The length of the CDR3 is 16 residues. Germline assignment: CDR1 SGHVS and CDR2 FNYEAQ. V was clipped by 5 bases and J by 6 bases; unmatched bases: 12. CDR3 loop: CASSLGTTGGGKTQYF. CDR3 sequence (DNA): TGTGCCAGCAGCCTGGGGACGACAGGGGGCGGGAAGACCCAGTACTTC.

This clonotype was picked up a small number of times. V usage is TRBV5-1 and J usage is TRBJ1-2; D is undetermined. Germline V gene lookup returns CDR1 SGHRS and CDR2 YFSETQ. CDR3 length equals 15 residues. V was trimmed by 4 bases and J by 1 base, leaving 14 bases between them. Here the CDR3 DNA reads TGCGCCAGCAGCCTTCGGCCCGACGTTAACTATGGCTACACCTTC. Amino acids: CASSLRPDVNYGYTF.

This clonotype appeared a few times. The chain combines TRBV24-1 with TRBJ1-1; D is ambiguous. V lost 9 bases and J 0 bases, leaving 10 bases between the germline ends. From germline, CDR1 is KGHDR and CDR2 SFDVKD. This CDR3 spans 13 amino acids. CDR3 amino acids: CATRTEMNTEAFF. CDR3 in DNA: TGTGCCACCCGGACGGAAATGAACACTGAAGCTTTCTTT.

This chain connects TRBV24-1 to TRBJ1-1, with D maybe TRBD1 (6 bases). In germline, CDR1 is KGHDR, CDR2 SFDVKD. Trimming removed 5 bases at V and 4 bases at J, with 16 bases between. This CDR3 spans 15 amino acids. CDR3 in amino acids: CATSGTVAGGTEAFF. The CDR3 DNA reads as TGTGCCACCAGTGGGACAGTGGCCGGGGGCACTGAAGCTTTCTTT.

Worth noting for this clonotype: The final CDR3 position lacks the conserved phenylalanine or tryptophan, pointing to a likely read error. No DNA is shown, since the ends of the CDR3 on it are uncertain; the CDR3 is the one TCRdb lists. The rearrangement joins TRBV20-1 to TRBJ2-4; the table's TRBD1 call for D was not verified on the DNA. Inclusive of both ends, the CDR3 amounts to 10 amino acids. Germline V lookup: CDR1 DFQATT, CDR2 SNEGSKA (reference sequence). CDR3 in amino acids: CSAEGQALYL.

This clonotype was observed a few times. This rearrangement joins TRBV7-2 to TRBJ2-2, with D possibly matching TRBD2 (6 bases). Germline CDR1 is SGHTA and CDR2 is FQGNSA. The V and J ends lost 5 bases and 4 bases respectively, with 11 bases between them. The CDR3 contains 14 residues. The CDR3 protein is CASSRTKSTGELFF. CDR3 nucleotide sequence: TGTGCCAGCAGCCGGACTAAGAGCACCGGGGAGCTGTTTTTT.

V gene TRBV28 combines with J gene TRBJ2-7; 7 bases are shared with TRBD1. The junction had 13 bases not matched to a gene; V was cut back by 5 bases and J by 3 bases. CDR1 is MDHEN and CDR2 is SYDVKM in the germline V gene. The CDR3 loop spans 16 amino acids. CDR3: CASSAEGAPANYEQYV. For the CDR3, the DNA is TGTGCCAGCAGTGCCGAGGGGGCCCCAGCTAACTACGAGCAGTACGTC.